This is a list of T cell receptor beta chains from one sample in a study of cytomegalovirus exposure and HLA in healthy donors. Method: immunoSEQ multiplex PCR; TCRdb's copy keeps in-frame clones and lacks some. The sample contains 150,000 to 200,000 clones, about four fifths of which appear only once. What was sequenced was PBMCs. Every receptor here comes from a woman aged 45-65 years in good health and CMV-seronegative. Both conserved end residues are trimmed from each CDR3. The order of the fields is V gene, J gene, CDR3 protein.

TRBV4-3	TRBJ1-1	ASSQEYDTGGDGEAF
TRBV5-1	TRBJ2-1	ASSFFAGGQGNEQF
TRBV18	TRBJ1-5	ASSPQSNSNQPQH
TRBV6-5	TRBJ1-1	ASSAAGMNTEAF
TRBV19	TRBJ2-7	ASSILAGPPHEQY
TRBV9	TRBJ2-7	ASSPRTGPNYEQY
TRBV2	TRBJ1-5	ASSTGVSGAQH
TRBV4-2	TRBJ2-1	ASSQDIAGVGNEQF
TRBV5-1	TRBJ2-1	ASSLSRTGGIASYNEQF
TRBV12-2	TRBJ1-1	ASRLGRQKDTEAF
TRBV27	TRBJ1-2	ASSVTGGGYT
TRBV29-1	TRBJ2-2	SVPAGVVGELF
TRBV27	TRBJ2-7	ASSLSADGRAQVSGQY
TRBV7-8	TRBJ2-1	ASSSAESSYNEQF
TRBV29-1	TRBJ2-5	SVARPWRTETQY
TRBV7-8	TRBJ2-7	ASSLDRAYSYEQY
TRBV4-1	TRBJ2-3	ASSRISGGFTDTQY
TRBV7-3	TRBJ2-1	ASSPGLAPSYNEQF
TRBV7-2	TRBJ2-3	ASSLDRGRTDTQY
TRBV5-6	TRBJ2-5	ASSLVSGETSGETQY
TRBV19	TRBJ2-1	ASSPMTGMTGLLF
TRBV27	TRBJ2-4	ASRLFGTPNRLDKNSQY
TRBV5-1	TRBJ2-4	ASSLASGLGNIQY
TRBV9	TRBJ2-1	ASSVDSPNEQF
TRBV4-1	.	ASSQVAGARLYEQY
TRBV7-9	TRBJ2-7	ASSLAGGSDEQY
TRBV5-6	TRBJ2-5	ASSLAVTLAVQETQY
TRBV2	TRBJ1-6	ASSPGQVIFSYNSPLH
TRBV27	TRBJ1-2	ASSKDRVYGYT
TRBV27	TRBJ2-7	ASSPRLATGYEQY
TRBV5-1	TRBJ2-6	ASSLVSQRSSGANVLT
TRBV5-1	TRBJ2-7	ASRETYRGPEQY